The 11 T cell receptor beta chains in this list originate from one sample, sequenced in a study of T-cell reconstitution after alpha-beta-depleted transplantation in children. Library preparation (for TCRbeta) was performed with unique molecular identifiers. TCRdb called the PCR reads again in MiXCR, with one record for every CDR3 protein. The sample has hundreds of thousands of distinct CDR3 sequences, around 13% seen once. The sequences come from PBMCs, collected before TCRalphabeta/CD19-depleted stem cell transplant. The receptors derive from a girl aged 2 to 10 with congenital amegakaryocytic thrombocytopenia, due to receive a stem cell transplant.

On this clonotype: A read error may be the cause here, since a much bigger clone is one base away. The genes are TRBV12-3 or TRBV12-4 and TRBJ1-4, with TRBD1 as a possible D gene (5 bases). The CDR3 runs to 15 residues. CDR3 protein: CASSLTVATNEKLCF. In DNA, the CDR3 is TGTGCCAGCAGTTTGACAGTTGCAACTAATGAAAAACTGTGTTTT.

V gene TRBV29-1 combines with J gene TRBJ1-1; D uncertain. V shed 1 base and J shed 1 base, with 10 bases lying between them. Germline V gene sequence: CDR1 SQVTM, CDR2 ANQGSEA. The CDR3 consists of 14 residues. CDR3 in DNA: TGCAGCGTTGAAGCTGACATGGGGAACACTGAAGCTTTCTTT. Its translation is CSVEADMGNTEAFF.

This clonotype was counted ten times or more. This rearrangement joins TRBV12-3 or TRBV12-4 to TRBJ2-1; either TRBD1 or TRBD2 may fit D (5 bases each). V dropped 0 bases and J dropped 14 bases, with 8 bases sitting between them. CDR3 size: 11 residues. The CDR3 bases are TGTGCCAGCAGTTTAGCGGGACCCGAGTTCTTC. This codes for CASSLAGPEFF.

The chain employs TRBV12-3 or TRBV12-4 and TRBJ2-1; D not resolved. V lost 6 bases and J lost 0, with 9 bases in between. CDR3 size: 14 residues. CDR3 bases: TGTGCCAGCAGATTTAGTGGCTCCTACAATGAGCAGTTCTTC. Amino acid sequence: CASRFSGSYNEQFF.

This clonotype was observed a single time. This may come from a read error, since a much larger clone is one base off. The rearrangement uses TRBV20-1 and TRBJ1-2; D is possibly TRBD1 (5 bases). Germline V CDR1 and CDR2: DFQATT, SNEGSKA (reference sequence). This CDR3 region has 11 residues. The ends were cut back, 5 bases at V and 8 bases at J, with 12 bases in the middle. CDR3 sequence: CSAWGTIGYTF. The DNA for the CDR3 is TGCAGTGCTTGGGGCACTATAGGCTACACCTTC.

This clonotype was detected many times. The CDR3 DNA is TGCAGCGGACAACAGGGTGGAACCGGGGAGCTGTTTTTT. It yields the protein CSGQQGGTGELFF. The chain couples TRBV29-1 to TRBJ2-2; D is perhaps TRBD1 (6 bases). V was clipped by 7 bases and J by 5 bases, with 14 bases between them. The CDR3 has 13 residues. CDR1 is SQVTM and CDR2 is ANQGSEA in the germline V gene.

This clonotype was seen at least ten times. The chain combines TRBV3-1 with TRBJ2-5; 10 nucleotides align to TRBD2. CDR1 and CDR2 from the germline V gene are LGHDT and YNNKEL (reference sequence). The junction had 2 bases not matched to a gene; V was cut back by 3 bases and J by 1 base. The CDR3 length is 15 residues. The CDR3 coding sequence is TGTGCCAGCAGCCACCAGCGGGAGGGCCAAGAGACCCAGTACTTC. It encodes CASSHQREGQETQYF.

The chain employs TRBV7-6 and TRBJ2-1; 7 bases fit TRBD2. This CDR3 contains 15 residues. CDR1 is SGHVS, CDR2 FNYEAQ, per germline. The J segment lost 6 bases and the V segment lost 3 bases, leaving 8 bases of the junction unmatched. The CDR3 DNA is TGTGCCAGCAGCTTCCTGGCGGGAGACTCCAATGAGCAGTTCTTC. Amino acid sequence: CASSFLAGDSNEQFF.

CDR3 nucleotide sequence: TGCAGTGCTAGGTGGTCCTATAACAATGAGCAGTTCTTC. It translates to CSARWSYNNEQFF. The V call is TRBV20-1, the J call TRBJ2-1; D ambiguous. The V gene lost 3 bases and the J gene lost 5 bases, with 11 bases spanning the gap. The CDR3 length is 13 residues. Germline CDR1 is DFQATT and CDR2 is SNEGSKA (reference sequence).

The chain uses TRBV20-1 and TRBJ1-6, with 7 nucleotides matching TRBD1. Germline V gene lookup returns CDR1 DFQATT and CDR2 SNEGSKA (reference sequence). The CDR3 length is 13 residues. V gave up 5 bases and J gave up 11 bases; unmatched junction bases: 9. CDR3 protein: CSAQTGVKTPLHF. Written as DNA, the CDR3 is TGCAGTGCTCAAACAGGGGTCAAAACACCCCTCCACTTT.

This clonotype has at least ten counts. This sequence joins TRBV20-1 and TRBJ2-7, with TRBD2 identical over 7 bases. Germline V gene lookup returns CDR1 DFQATT and CDR2 SNEGSKA (reference sequence). V gave up 3 bases and J gave up 2 bases; unmatched junction bases: 7. There are 14 residues in the CDR3. The CDR3 nucleotides read TGCAGTGCTAGCCCCTCTAGCGGCCCCTACGAGCAGTACTTC. Its protein product is CSASPSSGPYEQYF.